What follows are 29 T cell receptor beta chains derived from one specimen sequenced in a study of early T cells in non-severe SARS-CoV-2 infection. One entry per CDR3 protein results from TCRdb running MiXCR on the 5' RACE reads. This table holds approximately 83,000 distinct CDR3 sequences, around 15% found once. Input material: whole blood. Source of these receptors: an adult who was a healthcare worker with PCR-confirmed SARS-CoV-2 infection or an uninfected control (not recorded which).

The chain employs TRBV19 and TRBJ1-5; D gene uncertain. In germline, CDR1 is LNHDA, CDR2 SQIVND (reference sequence). This CDR3 has 13 amino acids. Deletions cut 7 bases from V and 4 bases from J, with 11 bases between. The CDR3 nucleotides are TGTGCCAGTAATAGTAGGCCAAATCAGCCCCAGCATTTT. This codes for CASNSRPNQPQHF.

The chain is built from TRBV3-1 and TRBJ2-7, with unresolved D. This CDR3 has 11 residues. The germline V and J ends were trimmed by 4 bases and 5 bases, with 6 bases remaining between them. Germline values: CDR1 LGHDT, CDR2 YNNKEL (reference sequence). The CDR3 protein is CASSLLHEQYF. CDR3 coding DNA: TGTGCCAGCAGCCTACTACACGAGCAGTACTTC.

In its sample, this clonotype was seen many times. The chain is built from TRBV12-3 or TRBV12-4 and TRBJ1-5, with unresolved D. This CDR3 spans 15 amino acids. Between the trimmed V and J ends, which lost 3 bases and 1 base, there was a span of 10 bases. CDR3 sequence: CASSLFLGSNQPQHF. Written as DNA, the CDR3 is TGTGCCAGCAGTTTGTTTTTAGGAAGCAATCAGCCCCAGCATTTT.

The chain employs TRBV10-3 and TRBJ2-1, with no clear D. With 6 bases removed from V and 2 bases from J, the gap between germline ends came to 8 bases. This CDR3 spans 13 amino acids. Germline V gives CDR1 ENHRY, CDR2 SYGVKD. The CDR3: CAIRPEPYNEQFF. DNA for the CDR3: TGTGCCATCAGACCGGAGCCCTACAATGAGCAGTTCTTC.

The count of this clonotype is one. J is TRBJ1-1 and V is TRBV6-1; no reliable D call. V was cut by 7 bases and J by 8 bases, with 17 bases left in between. The length of the CDR3 is 13 residues. Germline loops: CDR1 MNHNS, CDR2 SASEGT. The CDR3: CASTVLWAREAFF. The CDR3 region has the DNA TGTGCCAGCACTGTCCTGTGGGCGAGGGAAGCTTTCTTT.

This clonotype showed up just a few times. This rearrangement joins TRBV7-3 to TRBJ2-5; D may match TRBD1 or TRBD2 (5 bases each). From germline, CDR1 is SGHTA and CDR2 FQGTGA. This CDR3 has 13 amino acids. V shed 3 bases and J shed 0 bases, with 5 bases lying between them. The DNA for the CDR3 is TGTGCCAGCAGCTTGGGGGACCAAGAGACCCAGTACTTC. Its protein product is CASSLGDQETQYF.

The table lists this clonotype with a few counts. V and J are TRBV5-5 and TRBJ2-2, with 12 bases that match TRBD1. The germline V gene encodes CDR1 SGHKS and CDR2 YYEKEE (reference sequence). V lost 3 bases, J lost 7 bases, and 10 bases stayed unmatched. The CDR3 totals 17 residues. The CDR3 nucleotides read TGTGCCAGCAGCTGGGCCCCGGGACAGGGGGCGGTCGGGGAGCTGTTTTTT. It specifies CASSWAPGQGAVGELFF.

This clonotype was found many times. This rearrangement joins TRBV3-1 to TRBJ1-3; TRBD1 aligns across 8 bases. The germline gives CDR1 LGHDT, CDR2 YNNKEL (reference sequence). The CDR3 has 16 residues. With 4 bases clipped from V and 4 bases from J, the junction kept 9 bases outside the gene matches. The CDR3 reads CASSPHGQGAGNTIYF. The CDR3, as DNA: TGTGCCAGCAGCCCTCATGGACAGGGCGCGGGAAACACCATATATTTT.

Ten or more counts support this clonotype. J is TRBJ2-1 and V is TRBV7-2; 15 positions match TRBD2. The CDR3 length is 17 residues. The germline V gene encodes CDR1 SGHTA and CDR2 FQGNSA. V was clipped by 2 bases and J by 7 bases; unmatched bases: 6. Here the CDR3 DNA reads TGTGCCAGCAGCTTACCGGGACTAGCGGGAGGACTGAATGAGCAGTTCTTC. Protein: CASSLPGLAGGLNEQFF.

Only a few counts were recorded for this clonotype. This sequence joins TRBV29-1 and TRBJ2-6, with D possibly matching TRBD2 (6 bases). The CDR3 totals 14 residues. Trimming pared 4 bases from V and 4 bases from J, leaving 11 bases between. Germline V gene data show CDR1 as SQVTM and CDR2 as ANQGSEA. In DNA, the CDR3 is TGCAGCGTTGCGGGGGTAGACGGGGCCAACGTCCTGACTTTC. This gives the protein CSVAGVDGANVLTF.

The gene calls are TRBV20-1 and TRBJ1-6; TRBD1 might be the D (6 bases). Trimming removed 1 base from V and 7 bases from J, with 14 bases in between. CDR3 length: 15 amino acids. CDR1 is DFQATT, CDR2 SNEGSKA, per germline (reference sequence). The CDR3 protein is CSARGRGTTNSPLHF. DNA for the CDR3: TGCAGTGCTAGAGGCAGGGGAACCACCAATTCACCCCTCCACTTT.

The genes are TRBV29-1 and TRBJ2-1; D is perhaps TRBD2 (7 bases). The germline CDR1 and CDR2 sequences are SQVTM and ANQGSEA. CDR3 length: 12 amino acids. V dropped 4 bases and J dropped 7 bases, with 11 bases sitting between them. The CDR3, as DNA: TGCAGCGTTGTCGGGGGGCTAAATGAGCAGTTCTTC. Its translation: CSVVGGLNEQFF.

This clonotype was seen only a few times. V is TRBV20-1 and J is TRBJ2-7; the D gene is possibly TRBD1 (6 bases). The CDR3 consists of 12 residues. Trimming took off 7 bases at V and 7 bases at J, with 17 bases between the two ends. From germline, CDR1 is DFQATT and CDR2 SNEGSKA (reference sequence). The CDR3 sequence is CSGGDRTLEQYF. For the CDR3, the DNA is TGCAGTGGGGGCGACAGGACCTTGGAGCAGTACTTC.

The chain uses TRBV7-9 and TRBJ2-7; 8 bases fit TRBD1. J gave up 6 bases and V 5 bases, and 21 bases lay outside the gene matches. Germline CDR1 SEHNR, CDR2 FQNEAQ (reference sequence). The CDR3 extends over 18 amino acids. CDR3 in amino acids: CASSPGHIAGTGGVEQYF. CDR3 sequence (DNA): TGTGCCAGCAGCCCGGGTCACATTGCCGGGACAGGAGGGGTCGAGCAGTACTTC.

This clonotype was found a few times. This chain's CDR3 is CASSPRGLGNSYNEQFF. The CDR3, as DNA: TGTGCCAGCAGCCCCCGGGGCCTGGGAAACTCCTACAATGAGCAGTTCTTC. The V gene is TRBV7-6, the J gene TRBJ2-1; the D call may be TRBD1 or TRBD2 (5 bases each). Germline V gene data show CDR1 as SGHVS and CDR2 as FNYEAQ. The CDR3 length is 17 residues. Trimming stripped 5 bases from V and 0 bases from J, with 17 bases between.

Of note for this clonotype: A much larger clone sits a single nucleotide away, making a read error possible. This chain links TRBV29-1 with TRBJ1-2; maybe TRBD1 (5 bases). V was pared by 7 bases and J by 5 bases, with 14 bases between. CDR1 and CDR2 (germline): SQVTM, ANQGSEA. The CDR3 covers 12 residues. The CDR3 reads CSAGHGKYGYTF. The CDR3 DNA follows: TGCAGCGCCGGACATGGGAAGTATGGCTACACCTTC.

The chain has TRBV27 and TRBJ1-2; D may be TRBD1 (5 bases). CDR1 is MNHEY and CDR2 is SMNVEV in the germline V gene (reference sequence). The CDR3 extends over 13 amino acids. Trimming left V 2 bases short and J 8 bases short, with 12 bases between. CDR3 in amino acids: CASSLTRDRGYTF. The CDR3 DNA reads as TGTGCCAGCAGTTTAACCAGGGACCGCGGCTACACCTTC.

This clonotype was observed a handful of times. V is TRBV7-9 and J is TRBJ2-1; maybe TRBD2 (6 bases). The CDR3 totals 14 residues. Germline CDR1 SEHNR, CDR2 FQNEAQ (reference sequence). The germline V and J ends were trimmed by 0 bases and 3 bases, with 6 bases remaining between them. The CDR3 reads CASSLAGGYNEQFF. For the CDR3, the DNA is TGTGCCAGCAGCTTAGCGGGAGGCTACAATGAGCAGTTCTTC.

The chain joins TRBV2 to TRBJ2-7; the D is unclear. Germline assignment: CDR1 SNHLY and CDR2 FYNNEI. Trimming took 5 bases from V and 5 from J, leaving 22 bases between them. The CDR3 has 16 residues. CDR3 loop: CASSSEVLRIAHEQYF. The CDR3 DNA is TGTGCCAGCAGTAGTGAGGTGCTGAGGATCGCCCACGAGCAGTACTTC.

This clonotype occurred many times. The chain links TRBV6-6 to TRBJ2-7; 7 bases are a match to TRBD1. The trim removed 5 bases at V and 0 bases at J, leaving 10 bases unmatched. Germline lookup yields CDR1 MNHNY and CDR2 SVGAGI (reference sequence). The CDR3 runs to 16 residues. CDR3: CASSGLGTESSYEQYF. CDR3 bases: TGTGCCAGCAGTGGCCTCGGGACAGAGAGCTCCTACGAGCAGTACTTC.

This clonotype was found a few times. The CDR3 region has the DNA TGTGCCATCCAGGGCCCGGGAGAAAAACTGTTTTTT. It codes for CAIQGPGEKLFF. This chain connects TRBV19 to TRBJ1-4; perhaps TRBD1 as D (5 bases). Trimming cost V 10 bases and J 8 bases, with 14 bases left between them. In germline, CDR1 is LNHDA, CDR2 SQIVND (reference sequence). The CDR3 has 12 residues.

This clonotype showed up many times. This sequence joins TRBV11-3 and TRBJ1-1; unclear D gene. V gave up 0 bases and J gave up 0 bases, with 8 bases separating them. The CDR3 is made up of 15 amino acids. Germline CDR1 and CDR2: SGHNT and YENEEA. CDR3 nucleotide sequence: TGTGCCAGCAGCTTAGATTCAGGTATGAACACTGAAGCTTTCTTT. Its translation: CASSLDSGMNTEAFF.

J is TRBJ2-1 and V is TRBV20-1, with TRBD2 identical over 10 bases. CDR1 is DFQATT and CDR2 is SNEGSKA in the germline V gene (reference sequence). Trimming removed 0 bases from V and 4 bases from J; junction bases left unmatched: 3. This CDR3 spans 15 amino acids. CDR3 protein: CSARDPSGGYNEQFF. The CDR3 coding sequence is TGCAGTGCTAGAGATCCTAGCGGGGGTTACAATGAGCAGTTCTTC.

Many counts were recorded for this clonotype. The chain links TRBV27 to TRBJ1-1; 8 bases are shared with TRBD1. This CDR3 contains 11 residues. J gave up 8 bases and V 5 bases, and 1 base lay outside the gene matches. Germline assignment: CDR1 MNHEY and CDR2 SMNVEV (reference sequence). The CDR3 nucleotides are TGTGCCAGCAGTCAGGGGGCAGAAGCTTTCTTT. Translating it yields CASSQGAEAFF.

With regard to this clonotype: A much larger clone differs by one base, so this may be a read error. The V and J genes are TRBV6-2 or TRBV6-3 and TRBJ2-5; the D gene is possibly TRBD1 (6 bases). Trimming took 7 bases from V and 6 from J, leaving 12 bases between them. This CDR3 comprises 12 residues. Germline V gene lookup returns CDR1 MNHEY and CDR2 SVGEGT. The CDR3 coding sequence is TGTGCCAGCACTGAGGGGGTGAAGACCCAGTACTTC. The encoded protein is CASTEGVKTQYF.

The chain carries TRBV6-2 or TRBV6-3 and TRBJ2-1; 7 bases are a match to TRBD2. J gave up 7 bases and V 0 bases, and 3 bases lay outside the gene matches. CDR1 and CDR2 from the germline V gene are MNHEY and SVGEGT. There are 14 residues in the CDR3. CDR3 in amino acids: CASSYSSAGNEQFF. CDR3 nucleotide sequence: TGTGCCAGCAGTTACTCGTCAGCGGGAAATGAGCAGTTCTTC.

This clonotype was counted a few times. The rearrangement links TRBV3-1 to TRBJ2-3, with D perhaps matching TRBD2 (6 bases). The CDR3 has 16 amino acids. V lost 6 bases to trimming and J lost 3 bases, with 19 bases between them. In germline, CDR1 is LGHDT, CDR2 YNNKEL (reference sequence). The CDR3 nucleotides are TGTGCCAGCAGTATGGAGGGCAAGGTGGAAACAGATACGCAGTATTTT. Translated: CASSMEGKVETDTQYF.

At least ten counts were recorded for this clonotype. V is TRBV20-1 and J is TRBJ1-5; possible D gene TRBD1, 5 bases. Trimming cost V 1 base and J 10 bases, with 17 bases left between them. CDR3 length equals 14 residues. Germline-derived CDR1 and CDR2 are DFQATT and SNEGSKA (reference sequence). The CDR3 region has the DNA TGCAGTGCTAGAGCCACAGGCTCCCCAAGTCCCCAGCATTTT. Translating gives CSARATGSPSPQHF.

The table lists this clonotype with a few counts. The chain uses TRBV6-5 and TRBJ2-3, with TRBD2 as a possible D gene (5 bases). Trimming left V 6 bases short and J 0 bases short, with 16 bases between. Germline CDR1 and CDR2: MNHEY and SVGAGI. The CDR3 covers 16 residues. The CDR3 region is CASSSLRAGSTDTQYF. The CDR3 DNA follows: TGTGCCAGCAGCTCCCTTAGGGCGGGTAGCACAGATACGCAGTATTTT.